This is a list of T cell receptor beta chains from one sample in a study of blood T cell repertoires in COVID-19. Sequencing was performed with immunoSEQ multiplex PCR; in TCRdb, only in-frame clones are kept and a portion is missing. The table lists some 150,000 clones, almost 90% of them singletons. Sequenced: peripheral blood. The receptor source for this set is a woman in her sixties with acute or convalescent COVID-19. Both conserved end residues are part of each CDR3. A D gene is named only where the DNA matches it firmly. Size values are once, few and many counts, or a class for expanded clones, and some rows have none.

CDR3 DNA | CDR3 protein | J gene | clone size | D gene | V gene
TGTGCCAGCAGTGACACAGGGATGGAAGATGAAAAACTGTTTTTT | CASSDTGMEDEKLFF | TRBJ1-4 | - | - | TRBV6-1
TGTGCCAGCAGTGCCACCGGGACAGGGGCCTACGAGCAGTACTTC | CASSATGTGAYEQYF | TRBJ2-7 | - | TRBD1 | TRBV6-6
TGTGCCAGCAGCCCGGGACAGGGGGAGGTTCTCACTGAAGCTTTCTTT | CASSPGQGEVLTEAFF | TRBJ1-1 | - | TRBD1 | TRBV7-6
TGTGCCAGCAGCTTGCGACAGTGGGCTGAAGCTTTCTTT | CASSLRQWAEAFF | TRBJ1-1 | - | - | TRBV5-6
TGTGCCAGCAGCCAACAACCGGAGGCTGGCTACACCTTC | CASSQQPEAGYTF | TRBJ1-2 | - | - | TRBV3-1/TRBV3-2
TGTGCCAGCAGTTACGAAGGACTAAACACCGGGGAGCTGTTTTTT | CASSYEGLNTGELFF | TRBJ2-2 | - | - | TRBV6-5
TGCGCCAGCAGCTTGGCAGAGAACACTGAAGCTTTCTTT | CASSLAENTEAFF | TRBJ1-1 | - | - | TRBV5-1
TGTGCCTGGGGAACAGGGAGTTACACTGAAGCTTTCTTT | CAWGTGSYTEAFF | TRBJ1-1 | few | - | TRBV30
TGTGCCAGCAGCCAAGTAATAGCGGGCGGGGAGCTGTTTTTT | CASSQVIAGGELFF | TRBJ2-2 | - | TRBD2 | TRBV3-1/TRBV3-2
TGTGCCAGCAGCCAAGATTGGAGTGAAAAACTGTTTTTT | CASSQDWSEKLFF | TRBJ1-4 | - | - | TRBV14